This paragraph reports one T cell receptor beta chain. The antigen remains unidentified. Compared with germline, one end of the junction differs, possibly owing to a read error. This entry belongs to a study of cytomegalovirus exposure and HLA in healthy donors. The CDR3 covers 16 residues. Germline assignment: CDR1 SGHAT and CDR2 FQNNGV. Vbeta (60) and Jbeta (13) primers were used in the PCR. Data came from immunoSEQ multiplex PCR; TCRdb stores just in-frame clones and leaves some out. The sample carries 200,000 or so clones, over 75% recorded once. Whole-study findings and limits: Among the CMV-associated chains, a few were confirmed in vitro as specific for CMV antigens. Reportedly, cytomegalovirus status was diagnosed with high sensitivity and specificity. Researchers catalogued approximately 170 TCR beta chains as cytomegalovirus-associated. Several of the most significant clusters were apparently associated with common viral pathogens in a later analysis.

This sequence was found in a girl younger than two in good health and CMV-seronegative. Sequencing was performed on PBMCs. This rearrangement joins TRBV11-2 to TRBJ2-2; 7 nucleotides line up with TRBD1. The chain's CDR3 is CASSHRTGSNIGELFF. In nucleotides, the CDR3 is TGTGCCAGCAGTCATAGGACAGGTTCGAACATCGGGGAGCTGTTTTTT.